One T cell receptor beta chain is described in this entry. What it binds is not known. The PCR had 60 Vbeta and 13 Jbeta primers. This table comes from immunoSEQ multiplex PCR, and its TCRdb copy is limited to in-frame clones, with some not included. The table includes 100,000 or so clones, around 60% detected once. V lost 4 bases, J lost 6 bases, and 8 bases stayed unmatched. This CDR3 spans 15 amino acids. The germline gives CDR1 SEHNR, CDR2 FQNEAQ (reference sequence). The sample originates from a study of cytomegalovirus exposure and HLA in healthy donors. The study's findings and limits: Among CMV-associated TCR beta chains, most appeared HLA-restricted in a later analysis.

Sequences were obtained from PBMCs. The sequence came from a human donor in good health. The chain is built from TRBV7-9 and TRBJ1-4, with TRBD1 matching over 7 bases. CDR3 nucleotide sequence: TGTGCCAGCAGCTCAGAGGGCACAGGGGATGAAAAACTGTTTTTT. It encodes CASSSEGTGDEKLFF.